This T cell receptor beta chain was documented in a study of blood T cells in healthy people across ages. The overall study: Per two T cells, about one barcoded beta molecule was captured through template switching. Findings and limits, study-wide: Strong correlation was found linking TCR beta diversity to naive T cell percentage. Per-million-T-cell TCR beta diversity fell roughly linearly with age.

This CDR3 comprises 13 residues. Germline V gene lookup returns CDR1 LNHNV and CDR2 YYDKDF (reference sequence). V was clipped by 2 bases and J by 6 bases, with 8 bases between them. Total RNA, at least 5.5 micrograms per sample, was extracted from PBMCs. Primed by a sample-barcoded 5' primer and a J-beta primer mix, a second PCR proceeded for about 6 to 11 cycles. Each CDR3 protein is one row after TCRdb ran MiXCR on the 5' RACE reads. The sample holds roughly 700,000 distinct CDR3 sequences; around 49% are singletons and the top ten take around a third. As to this clonotype: Its matching antigen is unknown.

Sequenced material: blood. The source of this sequence is a woman aged 55-70 years in good health. V and J are TRBV15 and TRBJ2-1; weak D call: TRBD2 (5 bases). CDR3 nucleotides: TGTGCCACCAGCAGAAAGAGCGGCAATGAGCAGTTCTTC. Encoded protein: CATSRKSGNEQFF.